These 25 T cell receptor delta chains came from one sample sequenced in a study of gamma-delta chains in newborns, infants, children. TCRdb re-analyzed the reads via CATT. The data show around 6,000 delta-chain clones, roughly 15% seen once. The sequenced sample was blood, obtained at baseline. The receptors were gathered from a child who was a newborn, infant or young child, either healthy, febrile or measles-vaccinated (not recorded which).

Notes on this clone: TCRdb lists the protein of a much larger clone for this DNA, which differs at residue 13, so this is likely a read error; the protein given here is translated from the DNA itself. The rearrangement joins TRDV3 to TRDJ1; 9 positions match TRDD3. V was pared by 1 base and J by 4 bases, with 19 bases of the junction left unmatched. The CDR3 totals 18 residues. The germline V gene has CDR1 TVYSNPD and CDR2 GDNSRS (reference sequence). CDR3 loop: CAFKTGYWGTKYIDKLIF. DNA for the CDR3: TGTGCCTTTAAAACGGGGTACTGGGGGACGAAGTACATCGATAAACTCATCTTT. The full variable domain, its missing parts supplied by reference TRDV3 and TRDJ1, is CDKVTQSSPDQTVASGSEVVLLCTYDTVYSNPDLFWYRIRPDYSFQFVFYGDNSRSEGADFTQGRFSVKHILTQKAFHLVISPVRTEDSATYYCAFKTGYWGTKYIDKLIFGKGTRVTVEP.

This clone was observed a handful of times. DNA and listed protein disagree at residue 14, so the protein shown here was translated from the DNA. V is TRDV3 and J is TRDJ1, with 8 bases lining up with TRDD3. The V and J ends lost 2 bases and 7 bases, in that order; junction bases with no gene match: 24. CDR1 is TVYSNPD and CDR2 is GDNSRS in the germline V gene (reference sequence). This CDR3 region has 18 residues. DNA for the CDR3: TGTGCCTTTGTTCCCCCTACGTACGTACTGGGGGCCCCCGCTAAACTCATCTTT. Translated, it gives CAFVPPTYVLGAPAKLIF. The whole variable domain, remainder taken from reference TRDV3 and TRDJ1, is CDKVTQSSPDQTVASGSEVVLLCTYDTVYSNPDLFWYRIRPDYSFQFVFYGDNSRSEGADFTQGRFSVKHILTQKAFHLVISPVRTEDSATYYCAFVPPTYVLGAPAKLIFGKGTRVTVEP.

This chain uses TRDV2 with TRDJ1; 7 positions agree with TRDD3. Losses at the gene ends were 7 bases for V and 1 base for J; bases not matched to a gene: 8. The CDR3 contains 14 residues. Germline V gene lookup returns CDR1 GEAIGNYY and CDR2 EKD. The CDR3 reads CACLSLGGTDKLIF. The CDR3 DNA follows: TGTGCCTGCCTATCTCTGGGGGGCACCGATAAACTCATCTTT.

The V gene is TRDV2, the J gene TRDJ1, with 10 bases that match TRDD3. Per the germline V gene, CDR1 is GEAIGNYY and CDR2 is EKD. V dropped 1 base and J dropped 0; count of bases not matched to a gene: 10. CDR3 size: 18 residues. CDR3 sequence: CACDTVPGTGGYTDKLIF. The DNA of the CDR3 is TGTGCCTGTGACACGGTACCGGGTACTGGGGGATACACCGATAAACTCATCTTT.

By share, this clone ranks as medium-sized. V usage is TRDV2 and J usage is TRDJ1, with TRDD3 matching 13 bases. CDR1 is GEAIGNYY and CDR2 is EKD in the germline V gene. The junction had 12 bases not matched to a gene; V was cut back by 4 bases and J by 2 bases. The CDR3 loop spans 18 amino acids. The CDR3 protein is CACDPILGDTNMTDKLIF. In DNA form, the CDR3 reads TGTGCCTGTGATCCCATACTGGGGGATACGAATATGACCGATAAACTCATCTTT.

This clone showed up many times. The chain combines TRDV1 with TRDJ1; either TRDD2 or TRDD3 may fit D (6 bases each). V gave up 2 bases and J gave up 0 bases, with 52 bases separating them. This CDR3 is built from 29 residues. CDR1 is TSWWSYY and CDR2 is QGS in the germline V gene. The CDR3 region has the DNA TGTGCTCTTGGGGAAACTCTTATCGGGCCTTCCCGACGACCAACCCTGGGGACCCGCGGGTGTAGCTACACCGATAAACTCATCTTT. Amino acid sequence: CALGETLIGPSRRPTLGTRGCSYTDKLIF.

On this clone: TCRdb's protein for this DNA is that of a much larger clone and differs from the translation at residue 7, likely a read error; the protein shown is the DNA translation. The gene calls are TRDV2 and TRDJ3; the match to TRDD3 covers 11 bases. The V and J ends lost 2 bases and 2 bases, in that order; junction bases with no gene match: 13. The CDR3 is 21 amino acids. Germline CDR1 GEAIGNYY, CDR2 EKD. CDR3 DNA sequence: TGTGCCTGTGACAGCTCGGCCCTACTGGGGGATATGACCTGGGACACCCGACAGATGTTTTTC. Its translation: CACDSSALLGDMTWDTRQMFF.

In its sample, this clone ranks as medium-sized. J is TRDJ1 and V is TRDV3; 12 bases line up with TRDD3. V was pared by 3 bases and J by 0 bases, with 14 bases of the junction left unmatched. The CDR3 is 18 amino acids. Per germline, CDR1 TVYSNPD and CDR2 GDNSRS (reference sequence). The DNA for the CDR3 is TGTGCCTTACATACTGGGTACTGGGGGATACCGAACACCGATAAACTCATCTTT. This gives the protein CALHTGYWGIPNTDKLIF.

About this clone: This may be a read error, as it is one base from a much larger clone. The sample carries other DNA sequences with the same CDR3. The chain employs TRDV1 and TRDJ1, with D maybe TRDD2 (8 bases). V was clipped by 0 bases and J by 0 bases, with 53 bases between them. Germline CDR1 reads TSWWSYY; CDR2 reads QGS. The CDR3 is 30 amino acids. The CDR3 DNA sequence: TGTGCTCTTGGGGAACTTAAGGATCGCGTATGGAGCAACTTGGGAAGGCTCTTCCTACGGGGGGATCAGTACACCGATAAACTCATCTTT. It is translated as CALGELKDRVWSNLGRLFLRGDQYTDKLIF.

This clone was observed a handful of times. This chain joins TRDV1 and TRDJ1; D call uncertain. V lost 0 bases, J lost 0 bases, and 14 bases lay in between. CDR1 and CDR2 from the germline V gene are TSWWSYY and QGS. The CDR3 length is 17 residues. Here the CDR3 reads CALGELCSHHYTDKLIF. CDR3 nucleotide sequence: TGTGCTCTTGGGGAACTATGCTCCCACCATTACACCGATAAACTCATCTTT.

This clone has a handful of counts. The translation of this DNA and the TCRdb protein of a much larger clone differ at residue 14, probably owing to a read error; the protein shown here is translated from the DNA. The CDR3 DNA sequence: TGTGCCTGCCGAGGGGGATACTGGATGATCACCGATAAACCCATCTTT. This codes for CACRGGYWMITDKPIF. The V and J genes are TRDV3 and TRDJ1, with TRDD3 matching over 9 bases. Looked up from germline, CDR1 is TVYSNPD and CDR2 is GDNSRS (reference sequence). This CDR3 is built from 16 residues.

This clone was detected a few times. The gene calls are TRDV3 and TRDJ1, with D hard to call. V was trimmed by 4 bases and J by 0 bases, leaving 18 bases between them. CDR1 and CDR2 (germline): TVYSNPD, GDNSRS (reference sequence). The CDR3 spans 15 residues. This CDR3 reads CASRSPNLYTDKLIF. CDR3 DNA sequence: TGTGCCTCCCGATCCCCGAACCTGTACACCGATAAACTCATCTTT. The full variable domain, its missing parts supplied by reference TRDV3 and TRDJ1, is CDKVTQSSPDQTVASGSEVVLLCTYDTVYSNPDLFWYRIRPDYSFQFVFYGDNSRSEGADFTQGRFSVKHILTQKAFHLVISPVRTEDSATYYCASRSPNLYTDKLIFGKGTRVTVEP.

About this clone: Within the sample, other DNA sequences also encode this same CDR3. The chain is built from TRDV2 and TRDJ1, with 11 bases identical to TRDD3. Germline V lookup: CDR1 GEAIGNYY, CDR2 EKD. V lost 0 bases, J lost 0 bases, and 8 bases stayed unmatched. The CDR3 is 18 residues long. DNA for the CDR3: TGTGCCTGTGACACCGTTCAGACTGGGGGATATAACACCGATAAACTCATCTTT. The encoded protein is CACDTVQTGGYNTDKLIF.

This clone was found a few times. Since a far larger clone is one base different, this is likely a read error. Other DNA sequences in the sample encode the same CDR3. The V and J genes are TRDV2 and TRDJ2; no firm D call. V lost 0 bases to trimming and J lost 4 bases, with 23 bases between them. The CDR3 contains 19 residues. Germline V CDR1 and CDR2: GEAIGNYY, EKD. CDR3 DNA: TGTGCCTGTGACACCGTGACTCCCCCGGACGGCCCCCCGACAGCACAACTCTTCTTT. Its translation is CACDTVTPPDGPPTAQLFF.

This clone rates as medium-sized. The V and J genes are TRDV1 and TRDJ1; D possibly corresponds to TRDD2 (5 bases). Trimming removed 0 bases from V and 0 bases from J, with 20 bases in between. The CDR3 runs to 19 residues. The germline V gene has CDR1 TSWWSYY and CDR2 QGS. CDR3 coding DNA: TGTGCTCTTGGGGAACTAGCGACCGCCGGCTACTTCCACACCGATAAACTCATCTTT. Translating it yields CALGELATAGYFHTDKLIF.

By sample share, this clone is medium-sized. The V and J genes are TRDV3 and TRDJ1, with a weak D call TRDD3 (5 bases). There are 17 residues in the CDR3. Per the germline V gene, CDR1 is TVYSNPD and CDR2 is GDNSRS (reference sequence). Trimming left V 0 bases short and J 0 bases short, with 20 bases between. The CDR3 loop reads CAFSYSWDQAHTDKLIF. The DNA of the CDR3 is TGTGCCTTTAGTTATTCGTGGGATCAGGCCCACACCGATAAACTCATCTTT.

This clone ranks as medium-sized. The rearrangement uses TRDV2 and TRDJ1; 7 nucleotides align to TRDD3. V lost 2 bases and J lost 0; bases outside the gene matches: 5. The CDR3 contains 15 residues. Germline V CDR1 and CDR2: GEAIGNYY, EKD. CDR3 sequence reads: CACDNLGEYTDKLIF. In DNA, the CDR3 is TGTGCCTGTGACAACTTGGGGGAGTACACCGATAAACTCATCTTT.

This clone rates as medium-sized. The CDR3 bases are TGTGCCTGTGACACCTTACTGGGGGACCCGGGCACCGATAAACTCATCTTT. Protein product: CACDTLLGDPGTDKLIF. The chain links TRDV2 to TRDJ1; TRDD3 matches 9 bases. V was clipped by 0 bases and J by 1 base; unmatched bases: 8. Per the germline V gene, CDR1 is GEAIGNYY and CDR2 is EKD. The CDR3 has 17 amino acids.

As concerns this clone: A single base separates this from a much larger clone, so it may be a read error. The V gene is TRAV29/DV5, the J gene TRDJ3; 11 nucleotides agree with TRDD3. Per germline, CDR1 NSMFDY and CDR2 ISSIKDK. The CDR3 sequence is 24 residues long. CDR3: CAASALDSDWGIIRSSWDTRQTFF. CDR3 nucleotides: TGTGCAGCAAGCGCGCTCGATAGCGACTGGGGGATAATTAGGAGCTCCTGGGACACCCGACAGACGTTTTTC. Drawing the rest from reference TRAV29/DV5 and TRDJ3, the complete variable domain is DQQVKQNSPSLSVQEGRISILNCDYTNSMFDYFLWYKKYPAEGPTFLISISSIKDKNEDGRFTVFLNKSAKHLSLHIVPSQPGDSAVYFCAASALDSDWGIIRSSWDTRQTFFGTGIKLFVEP.

Relative to its sample, this clone is medium-sized (0.01 to 0.1%). Other DNA sequences within the sample encode an identical CDR3. V gene TRDV1 combines with J gene TRDJ1; 13 bases line up with TRDD3. This CDR3 region has 25 residues. CDR1 and CDR2 from the germline V gene are TSWWSYY and QGS. After removal of 5 bases from V and 0 bases from J, the junction contained 30 bases not matched to a gene. The CDR3 loop is CALGNRADAFPHVLLGDTYTDKLIF. In nucleotides, the CDR3 is TGTGCTCTTGGGAACCGAGCAGACGCCTTCCCACACGTTTTACTGGGGGATACGTACACCGATAAACTCATCTTT.

In this sample, this clone is medium-sized (0.01 to 0.1%). The chain recombines TRDV1 with TRDJ1; the D is unclear. Trimming stripped 1 base from V and 0 bases from J, with 9 bases between. CDR3 length: 15 amino acids. Germline CDR1 reads TSWWSYY; CDR2 reads QGS. The CDR3 protein is CALGERLGYTDKLIF. For the CDR3, the DNA is TGTGCTCTTGGGGAACGCTTGGGCTACACCGATAAACTCATCTTT.

As for this clone: The TCRdb protein, from a much larger clone, departs from this DNA's translation at residue 14, likely by read error; the protein shown derives from the DNA. The V call is TRDV3, the J call TRDJ1; 12 bases fit TRDD3. This CDR3 has 18 residues. CDR1 and CDR2 (germline): TVYSNPD, GDNSRS (reference sequence). CDR3 DNA: TGTGCCTCAAAATTTTCCTACTGGGGGATACTGGACACCAATAAACTCATCTTT. This encodes CASKFSYWGILDTNKLIF.

This clone is labeled as medium-sized. Here the CDR3 reads CACDTGDSWDTRQMFF. The CDR3 DNA is TGTGCCTGTGACACCGGGGACTCCTGGGACACCCGACAGATGTTTTTC. The chain is built from TRDV2 and TRDJ3, with a possible D match to TRDD3 (5 bases). V gave up 0 bases and J gave up 0 bases, with 5 bases separating them. This CDR3 has 16 amino acids. CDR1 and CDR2 from the germline V gene are GEAIGNYY and EKD.

This clone ranks as medium-sized. This chain uses TRDV1 with TRDJ1; 8 nucleotides line up with TRDD3. The length of the CDR3 is 21 residues. Trimming removed 6 bases from V and 0 bases from J; junction bases left unmatched: 24. Germline CDR1 TSWWSYY, CDR2 QGS. Here the CDR3 DNA reads TGTGCTCTTGGCCCTCGCCTACGTCCCCTCCCTGGGGGACTCCACACCGATAAACTCATCTTT. Translation gives CALGPRLRPLPGGLHTDKLIF.

As concerns this clone: It may be a read error: a sequence one base away is much more abundant. The sample has other DNA sequences that encode this CDR3 too. The genes are TRDV2 and TRDJ1, with a tentative D call TRDD3 (5 bases). This CDR3 has 25 amino acids. Germline V gene data show CDR1 as GEAIGNYY and CDR2 as EKD. The CDR3 sequence is CACDTVSKRGSVGPKDRAPIDKLIF. CDR3 DNA: TGTGCCTGTGACACCGTATCAAAGAGGGGAAGTGTAGGCCCTAAGGACCGGGCCCCGATAGATAAACTCATCTTC.